This T cell receptor beta chain was identified during a study of molecular identifiers for immune sequencing clone quantification. Study context: Naive CD8 RNA (roughly 20,000 or 100,000 cells) was divided into five aliquots, with four sequenced.

In preparing bulk TCR libraries, previously described methods and listed TCR primers were used. TCRdb reprocessed the PCR reads via MiXCR and lists one record per CDR3 protein. The sample yields 60,000 to 65,000 distinct CDR3 sequences, around 20% seen once. Trimming removed 2 bases from V and 7 bases from J; junction bases left unmatched: 13. The germline V gene encodes CDR1 MNHEY and CDR2 SMNVEV (reference sequence). This CDR3 has 17 amino acids. When naive CD8 T cells were sorted, they were gated as CD8+CD4-CCR7+CD45RA+. This clonotype was seen ten or more times. Its antigen remains unknown. Regarding the study as a whole: Clones that had above 20 RNA copies took up over 97% of effector molecules but under 1% in naive cells.

The receptor comes from a human donor in good health. Some libraries in this study had Jurkat cell RNA spiked in. Material: naive CD8+ T cells from blood, with Jurkat cell RNA spiked in. The subset is: FACS-sorted CD8+CD4-CCR7+CD45RA+ naive T cells. This chain connects TRBV27 to TRBJ2-7; 11 bases line up with TRBD2. CDR3 region: CASSLIAGGLKLEEQYF. DNA for the CDR3: TGTGCCAGCAGTTTAATAGCGGGAGGGCTCAAACTCGAGGAGCAGTACTTC.